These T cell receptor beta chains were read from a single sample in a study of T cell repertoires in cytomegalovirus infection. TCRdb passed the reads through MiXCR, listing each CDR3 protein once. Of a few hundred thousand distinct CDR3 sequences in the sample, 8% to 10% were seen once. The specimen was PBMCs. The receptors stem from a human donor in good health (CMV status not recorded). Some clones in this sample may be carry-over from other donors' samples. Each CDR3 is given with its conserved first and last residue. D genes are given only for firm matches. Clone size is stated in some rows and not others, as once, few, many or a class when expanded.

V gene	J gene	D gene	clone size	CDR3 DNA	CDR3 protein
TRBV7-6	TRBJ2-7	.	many	TGTGCCAGCACCCAACTAGGCAGGGGAGGTTACGAGCAGTACTTC	CASTQLGRGGYEQYF
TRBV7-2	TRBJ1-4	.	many	TGTGCCAGCAGCCCCCAGACCGCAGCCGAAAAACTGTTTTTT	CASSPQTAAEKLFF
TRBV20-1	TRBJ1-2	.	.	TGCAGTGCTAGAGATCGGCTCGTGGGGGTTGGGTATGGCTACACCTTC	CSARDRLVGVGYGYTF
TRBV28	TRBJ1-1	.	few	TGTGCCAGCAGTCCGACCCCCACAGGGCGTCCTGAAGCTTTCTTT	CASSPTPTGRPEAFF
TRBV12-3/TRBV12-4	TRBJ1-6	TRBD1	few	TGTGCCAGCAGTGCTACAGGGGTTTCACCCCTCCACTTT	CASSATGVSPLHF
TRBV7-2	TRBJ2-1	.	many	TGTGCCAGCAGCTTAACGCAGACTGAGCAGTTCTTC	CASSLTQTEQFF
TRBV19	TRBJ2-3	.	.	TGTGCCAGCAAGTCCGGACAGGCGGGGACAGATACGCAGTATTTT	CASKSGQAGTDTQYF
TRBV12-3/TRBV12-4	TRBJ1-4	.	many	TGTGCCAGCAAAGGGGGGGAGTGGTATGAAAAACTGTTTTTT	CASKGGEWYEKLFF
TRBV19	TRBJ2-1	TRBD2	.	TGTGCCAGTAGTATGAGTAGCGGGATCTACAATGAGCAGTTCTTC	CASSMSSGIYNEQFF
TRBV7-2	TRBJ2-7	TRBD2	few	TGTGCCAGCAGCTCCGGGACTAGCGGGGGGTCCTACGAGCAGTACTTC	CASSSGTSGGSYEQYF
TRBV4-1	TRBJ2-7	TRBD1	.	TGCGCCAGCAGCTCCTCCGGGACAGGGCACTACGAGCAGTACTTC	CASSSSGTGHYEQYF
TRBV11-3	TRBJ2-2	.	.	TGTGCCAGCAGCCCACGGGGAGGTAGTATGGCCGGGGAGCTGTTTTTT	CASSPRGGSMAGELFF
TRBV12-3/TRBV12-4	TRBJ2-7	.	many	TGTGCCAGCAAAAAACAGGGAGATGGTTCCTACGAGCAGTACTTC	CASKKQGDGSYEQYF
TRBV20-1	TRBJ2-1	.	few	TGCAGTGCGATCCGGAATGAGCAGTTCTTC	CSAIRNEQFF
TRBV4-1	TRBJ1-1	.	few	TGCGCCAGCAGCCAAGAACCACCCGAGGGAAGGGGAAAGGAAGCTTTCTTT	CASSQEPPEGRGKEAFF
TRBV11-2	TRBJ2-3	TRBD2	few	TGTGCCAGCAGCCCTCGACTAGCGGGAGGGCCGCATACGCAGTATTTT	CASSPRLAGGPHTQYF
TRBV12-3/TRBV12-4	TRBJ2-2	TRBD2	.	TGTGCCAGCAGTCCTTCTGTAGCGGGGGGGCCGAACGGGGAGCTGTTTTTT	CASSPSVAGGPNGELFF
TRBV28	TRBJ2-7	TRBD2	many	TGTGCCAGCAGGGGTTCACGGGGGGCCTACGAGCAGTACTTC	CASRGSRGAYEQYF
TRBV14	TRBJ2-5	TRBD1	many	TGTGCCAGCTCTGGACAGGGATGGGACCAAGAGACCCAGTACTTC	CASSGQGWDQETQYF
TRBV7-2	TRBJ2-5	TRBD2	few	TGTGCCAGCAGCCCGATGACTAGCGGGGGGACTATCCAGTACTTC	CASSPMTSGGTIQYF
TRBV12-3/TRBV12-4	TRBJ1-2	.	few	TGTGCCAGCAGTTTGTCTACGGAGTCTGGCTACACCTTC	CASSLSTESGYTF
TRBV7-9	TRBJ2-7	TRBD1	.	TGTGCCAGCAGCGGGTGGGGACAGGGGGCAAGCGAGCAGTACTTC	CASSGWGQGASEQYF
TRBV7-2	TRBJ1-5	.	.	TGTGCCAGCAGCTTAGGGTATCGAAGCAATCAGCCCCAGCATTTT	CASSLGYRSNQPQHF
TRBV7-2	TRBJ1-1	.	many	TGTGCCAGCGGTCCAGGGCAGAACACTGAAGCTTTCTTT	CASGPGQNTEAFF
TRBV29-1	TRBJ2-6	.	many	TGCAGCGTCGACTCTGGGGCCAACGTCCTGACTTTC	CSVDSGANVLTF
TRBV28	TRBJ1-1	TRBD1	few	TGTGCCAGCAGTTCTGCAGGGGGAGCGAACACTGAAGCTTTCTTT	CASSSAGGANTEAFF
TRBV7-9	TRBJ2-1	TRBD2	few	TGTGCCAGCAGCCGAGGGTCGGCGGGGGGGAATGAGCAGTTCTTC	CASSRGSAGGNEQFF
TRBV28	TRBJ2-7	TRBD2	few	TGTGCCATCGCTAGAAGCGGGGCGTACGAGCAGTACTTC	CAIARSGAYEQYF
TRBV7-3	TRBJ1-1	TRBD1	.	TGTGCCAGCAGCCCACAGGGGCGTTCTGAAGCTTTCTTT	CASSPQGRSEAFF
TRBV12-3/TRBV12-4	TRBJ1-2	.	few	TGTGCCAGCAGTTTAAGCTGGTATGGCTACACCTTC	CASSLSWYGYTF
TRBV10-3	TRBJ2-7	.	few	TGTGCCATCAGTGAGTCCACTAGTTCGCGACCCGAGCAGTACTTC	CAISESTSSRPEQYF
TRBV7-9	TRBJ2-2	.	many	TGTGCCAGCAGCTTAGATAGTTTGATGAACACCGGGGAGCTGTTTTTT	CASSLDSLMNTGELFF
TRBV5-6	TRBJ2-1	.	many	TGTGCCAGCAGCTTGGATAGCCTTGGCAGCTCCTACAATGAGCAGTTCTTC	CASSLDSLGSSYNEQFF
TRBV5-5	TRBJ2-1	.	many	TGTGCCAGCAGCCAACTTGCGGGAAGCTCCTACAATGAGCAGTTCTTC	CASSQLAGSSYNEQFF